The 14 T cell receptor beta chains reported below all come from one sample, sequenced in a study of CD8 T cells in ankylosing spondylitis. Using its own MiXCR run on the 5' RACE reads, TCRdb lists one record per CDR3 protein. Altogether 290,000 or so distinct CDR3 sequences are present, about 20% being singletons, with the ten largest covering 3.5%. The sample consisted of blood, either unsorted or a sorted T cell fraction (not recorded which). These receptors originate from a female donor with ankylosing spondylitis or in good health (not recorded which).

V is TRBV30 and J is TRBJ2-1; D is tentatively TRBD1 or TRBD2 (5 bases each). The CDR3 covers 15 residues. Per germline, CDR1 GTSNPN and CDR2 SVGIG (reference sequence). Trimming removed 3 bases from V and 6 bases from J, with 18 bases in between. The CDR3 region is CAWSPSALGANEQFF. The CDR3 DNA reads as TGTGCCTGGAGCCCCTCGGCCCTCGGGGCCAATGAGCAGTTCTTC.

This clonotype has ten or more counts. A read error may produce the germline difference seen at one junction end. The chain is built from TRBV29-1 and TRBJ2-2; 10 positions agree with TRBD1. In germline, CDR1 is SQVTM, CDR2 ANQGSEA. The CDR3 is made up of 13 amino acids. CDR3 nucleotides: TGCAGCGGGGGACAGGGGAACGCCGGGGAGCTGTTTTTT. As protein: CSGGQGNAGELFF.

This clonotype occurred many times. The rearrangement links TRBV5-1 to TRBJ2-3, with D possibly being TRBD1 (5 bases). Germline CDR1 is SGHRS and CDR2 is YFSETQ. The germline V and J ends were trimmed by 0 bases and 3 bases, with 8 bases remaining between them. The CDR3 totals 14 residues. The CDR3 DNA is TGCGCCAGCAGCTTGGCCCCAGGGACAGATACGCAGTATTTT. It is translated as CASSLAPGTDTQYF.

For the CDR3, the DNA is TGTGCCAGCAGTGCAACAGGACTAGGCACTGAAGCTTTCTTT. This encodes CASSATGLGTEAFF. The chain uses TRBV6-1 and TRBJ1-1, with D possibly matching TRBD1 (5 bases). The CDR3 extends over 14 amino acids. V gave up 4 bases and J gave up 4 bases, with 13 bases separating them. From germline, CDR1 is MNHNS and CDR2 SASEGT.

The genes are TRBV20-1 and TRBJ2-7; 9 nucleotides match TRBD2. The CDR3 covers 13 residues. Germline CDR1 DFQATT, CDR2 SNEGSKA (reference sequence). V lost 6 bases, J lost 0 bases, and 3 bases stayed unmatched. The CDR3 region has the DNA TGCAGTGCGGGGCGGGGGGGCTCCTACGAGCAGTACTTC. It encodes CSAGRGGSYEQYF.

A few counts support this clonotype. This chain links TRBV10-3 with TRBJ2-7; D unresolved. CDR3 length equals 12 residues. The germline gives CDR1 ENHRY, CDR2 SYGVKD. V lost 7 bases and J 2 bases, leaving 9 bases between the germline ends. Here the CDR3 reads CAIKGAAYEQYF. The CDR3 nucleotides read TGTGCCATCAAAGGCGCGGCCTACGAGCAGTACTTC.

This clonotype was seen a handful of times. The chain couples TRBV18 to TRBJ1-6; D is undetermined. Germline loops: CDR1 KGHSH, CDR2 LQKENI. The CDR3 sequence is 15 residues long. V was cut by 2 bases and J by 6 bases, with 11 bases left in between. DNA of the CDR3: TGTGCCAGCTCACCAAGGCCGGAGGGTAATTCACCCCTCCACTTT. It yields the protein CASSPRPEGNSPLHF.

This clonotype was seen more than once but under ten times. This chain connects TRBV12-3 or TRBV12-4 to TRBJ1-3; no reliable D call. This CDR3 is built from 12 residues. V dropped 6 bases and J dropped 2 bases, with 5 bases sitting between them. The CDR3 DNA reads TGTGCCAGCAGCTCAGCTGGAAACACCATATATTTT. It codes for CASSSAGNTIYF.

This clonotype has only a few counts. The chain couples TRBV5-1 to TRBJ2-4; 9 bases match TRBD2. The CDR3 has 15 amino acids. Germline loops: CDR1 SGHRS, CDR2 YFSETQ. V shed 0 bases, J shed 6 bases, and the junction held 4 bases outside the gene matches. CDR3 sequence reads: CASSLVAGDRNIQYF. CDR3 sequence (DNA): TGCGCCAGCAGCTTGGTAGCGGGAGACCGAAACATTCAGTACTTC.

This clonotype was found a few times. The chain carries TRBV4-3 and TRBJ1-2; a possible D gene is TRBD1 (5 bases). Germline CDR1 is LGHNA and CDR2 is YSLEER. The CDR3 has 14 residues. The V and J ends lost 1 base and 4 bases respectively, with 10 bases between them. The CDR3 is CASSQGGRGYGYTF. The CDR3 DNA sequence: TGCGCCAGCAGCCAAGGAGGGAGGGGCTATGGCTACACCTTC.

The chain carries TRBV14 and TRBJ2-1, with 8 bases lining up with TRBD2. Looked up from germline, CDR1 is SGHDN and CDR2 is FVKESK. The CDR3 is 15 residues long. The ends lost 6 bases at V and 6 bases at J; junction bases unmatched: 10. In nucleotides, the CDR3 is TGTGCCAGCAGGTTCAGCGGGAGATCGGGCAATGAGCAGTTCTTC. As protein: CASRFSGRSGNEQFF.

V usage is TRBV12-3 or TRBV12-4 and J usage is TRBJ2-1; 8 nucleotides align to TRBD2. The CDR3 is made up of 15 amino acids. The ends lost 3 bases at V and 5 bases at J; junction bases unmatched: 6. DNA for the CDR3: TGTGCCAGCAGTTTTCGCACTAGCGGTAACAATGAGCAGTTCTTC. Its protein product is CASSFRTSGNNEQFF.

The rearrangement uses TRBV28 and TRBJ2-5, with no clear D. V lost 11 bases to trimming and J lost 5 bases, with 12 bases between them. Germline values: CDR1 MDHEN, CDR2 SYDVKM. This CDR3 has 11 residues. The CDR3 loop is CAASLRETQYF. CDR3 nucleotides: TGTGCCGCCTCCTTGAGGGAGACCCAGTACTTC.

This clonotype was seen a handful of times. The rearrangement joins TRBV27 to TRBJ2-1; D may correspond to TRBD1 or TRBD2 (5 bases each). The germline V gene encodes CDR1 MNHEY and CDR2 SMNVEV (reference sequence). V lost 3 bases to trimming and J lost 9 bases, with 12 bases between them. This CDR3 region has 13 residues. For the CDR3, the DNA is TGTGCCAGCAGTTTTGGGGGTGTGAGTGAGCAGTTCTTC. Translated, it gives CASSFGGVSEQFF.